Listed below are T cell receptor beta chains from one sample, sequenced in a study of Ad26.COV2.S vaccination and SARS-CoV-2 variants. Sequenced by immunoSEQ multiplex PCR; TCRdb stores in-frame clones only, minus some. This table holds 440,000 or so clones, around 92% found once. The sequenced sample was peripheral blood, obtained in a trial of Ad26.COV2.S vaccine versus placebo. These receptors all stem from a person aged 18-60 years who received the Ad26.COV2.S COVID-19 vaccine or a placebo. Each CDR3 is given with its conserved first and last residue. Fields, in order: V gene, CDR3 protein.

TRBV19,CASSLAGGGLAGATGELFF
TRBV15,CATSRERGYYEQYF
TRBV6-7,CASSYSVSAKNIQYF
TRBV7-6,CASSLNSGHTEAFF
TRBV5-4,CASSLAGPDYEQYF
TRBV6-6,CASRGSTDTQYF
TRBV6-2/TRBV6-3,CASSHFELQTTSLYNSPLHF
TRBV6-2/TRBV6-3,CASSHQRGGYNEQFF
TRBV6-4,CASSASGQYTEAFF
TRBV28,CASSSRWEQYF